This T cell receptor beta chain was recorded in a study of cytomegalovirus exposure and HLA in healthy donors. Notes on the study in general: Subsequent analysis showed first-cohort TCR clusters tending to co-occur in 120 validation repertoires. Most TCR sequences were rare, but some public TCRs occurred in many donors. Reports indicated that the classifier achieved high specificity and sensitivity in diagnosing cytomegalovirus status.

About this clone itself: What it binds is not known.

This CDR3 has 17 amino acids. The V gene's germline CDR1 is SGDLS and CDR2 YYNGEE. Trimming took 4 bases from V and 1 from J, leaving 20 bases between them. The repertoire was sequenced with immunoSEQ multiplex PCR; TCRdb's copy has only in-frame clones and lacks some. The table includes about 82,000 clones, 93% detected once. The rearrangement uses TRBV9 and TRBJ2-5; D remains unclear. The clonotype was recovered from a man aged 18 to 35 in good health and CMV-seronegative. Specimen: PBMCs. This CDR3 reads CASSPNGLDPVQETQYF. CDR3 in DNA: TGTGCCAGCAGCCCAAACGGCCTAGATCCTGTCCAAGAGACCCAGTACTTC.